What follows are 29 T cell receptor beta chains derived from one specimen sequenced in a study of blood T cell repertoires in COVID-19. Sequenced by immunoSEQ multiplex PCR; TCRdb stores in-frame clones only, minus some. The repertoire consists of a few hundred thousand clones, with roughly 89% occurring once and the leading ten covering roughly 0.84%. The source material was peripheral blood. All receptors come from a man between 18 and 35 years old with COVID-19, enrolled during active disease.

Written as DNA, the CDR3 is TGCGCCAGCAGCAGGGCGGGGGGGGCCGAAGCTTTCTTT. Its translation is CASSRAGGAEAFF. This chain links TRBV5-1 with TRBJ1-1, with D possibly TRBD1 on 6 matching bases. This CDR3 is 13 amino acids long. Looked up from germline, CDR1 is SGHRS and CDR2 is YFSETQ. V was clipped by 4 bases and J by 8 bases, with 15 bases between them. Drawing the rest from reference TRBV5-1 and TRBJ1-1, the complete variable domain is KAGVTQTPRYLIKTRGQQVTLSCSPISGHRSVSWYQQTPGQGLQFLFEYFSETQRNKGNFPGRFSGRQFSNSRSEMNVSTLELGDSALYLCASSRAGGAEAFFGQGTRLTVV.

The CDR3 region is CASSIGGGTGPKNIQYF. In nucleotides, the CDR3 is TGTGCCAGTAGTATAGGAGGAGGGACAGGGCCCAAAAACATTCAGTACTTC. The chain links TRBV19 to TRBJ2-4; TRBD1 matches at 9 bases. V was pared by 1 base and J by 2 bases, with 6 bases of the junction left unmatched. Germline values: CDR1 LNHDA, CDR2 SQIVND (reference sequence). The CDR3 contains 17 residues.

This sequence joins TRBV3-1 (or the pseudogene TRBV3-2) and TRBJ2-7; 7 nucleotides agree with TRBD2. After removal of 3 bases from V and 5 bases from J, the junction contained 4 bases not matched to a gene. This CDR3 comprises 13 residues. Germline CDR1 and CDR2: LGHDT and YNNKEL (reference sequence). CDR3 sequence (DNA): TGTGCCAGCAGCCAGATAAGCGGGAACGAGCAGTACTTC. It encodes CASSQISGNEQYF.

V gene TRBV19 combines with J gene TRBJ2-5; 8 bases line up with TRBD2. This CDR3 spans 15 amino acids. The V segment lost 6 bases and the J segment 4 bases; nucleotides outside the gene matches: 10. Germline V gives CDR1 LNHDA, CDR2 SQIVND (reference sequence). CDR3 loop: CASRENGGARETQYF. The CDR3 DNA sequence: TGTGCCAGTAGGGAAAACGGGGGGGCCCGAGAGACCCAGTACTTC.

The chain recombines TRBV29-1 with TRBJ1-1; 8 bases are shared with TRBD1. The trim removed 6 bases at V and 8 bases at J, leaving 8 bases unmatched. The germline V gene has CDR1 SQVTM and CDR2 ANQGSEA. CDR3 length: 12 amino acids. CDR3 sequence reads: CSVATGAREAFF. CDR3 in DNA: TGCAGCGTGGCGACAGGGGCTAGGGAAGCTTTCTTT. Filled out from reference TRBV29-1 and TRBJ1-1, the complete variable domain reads SAVISQKPSRDICQRGTSLTIQCQVDSQVTMMFWYRQQPGQSLTLIATANQGSEATYESGFVIDKFPISRPNLTFSTLTVSNMSPEDSSIYLCSVATGAREAFFGQGTRLTVV.

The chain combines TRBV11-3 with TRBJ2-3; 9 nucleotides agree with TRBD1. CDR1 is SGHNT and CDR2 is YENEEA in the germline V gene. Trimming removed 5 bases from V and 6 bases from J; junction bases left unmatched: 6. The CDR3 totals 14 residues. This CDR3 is CASSLGTGFDTQYF. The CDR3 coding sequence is TGTGCCAGCAGCCTAGGGACAGGGTTCGATACGCAGTATTTT.

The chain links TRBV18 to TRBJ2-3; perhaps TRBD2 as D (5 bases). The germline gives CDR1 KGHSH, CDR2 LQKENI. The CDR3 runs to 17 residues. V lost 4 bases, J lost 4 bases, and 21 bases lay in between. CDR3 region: CASSHRRGDEGSDTQYF. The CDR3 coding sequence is TGTGCCAGCTCACATCGACGAGGCGACGAGGGCTCAGATACGCAGTATTTT.

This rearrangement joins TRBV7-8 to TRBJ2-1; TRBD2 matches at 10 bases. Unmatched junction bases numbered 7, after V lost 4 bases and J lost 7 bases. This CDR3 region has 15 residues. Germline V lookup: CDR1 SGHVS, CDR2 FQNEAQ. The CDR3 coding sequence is TGTGCCAGCAGCTCCACCGGGACTAGCGTAAATGAGCAGTTCTTC. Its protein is CASSSTGTSVNEQFF.

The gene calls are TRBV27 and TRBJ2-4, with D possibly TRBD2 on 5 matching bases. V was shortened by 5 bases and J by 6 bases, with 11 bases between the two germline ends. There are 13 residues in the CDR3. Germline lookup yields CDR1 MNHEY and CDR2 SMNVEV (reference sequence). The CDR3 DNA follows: TGTGCCAGCAGTGAAGCGGTAGCAAACATTCAGTACTTC. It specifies CASSEAVANIQYF.

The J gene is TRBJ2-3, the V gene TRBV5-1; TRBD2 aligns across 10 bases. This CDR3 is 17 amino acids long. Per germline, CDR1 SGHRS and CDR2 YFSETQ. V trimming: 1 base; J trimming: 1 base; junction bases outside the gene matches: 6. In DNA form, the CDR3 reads TGCGCCAGCAGCTTGCCTAGCGGGAGTGGGGGCACAGATACGCAGTATTTT. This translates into CASSLPSGSGGTDTQYF.

DNA of the CDR3: TGTGCCAGCAGTTCAGGGTACAATGAGCAGTTCTTC. Its translation: CASSSGYNEQFF. This chain uses TRBV12-3 or TRBV12-4 with TRBJ2-1; perhaps TRBD1 as D (5 bases). This CDR3 is 12 amino acids long. Trimming shortened V by 4 bases and J by 4 bases, and 5 bases separated the two germline ends.

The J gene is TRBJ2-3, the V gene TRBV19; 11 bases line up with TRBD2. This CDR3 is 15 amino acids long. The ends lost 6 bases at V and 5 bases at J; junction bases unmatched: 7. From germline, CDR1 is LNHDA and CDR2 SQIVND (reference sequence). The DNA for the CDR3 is TGTGCCAGTAGCCAGACTAGCGGGGCAGAAGATACGCAGTATTTT. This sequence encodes CASSQTSGAEDTQYF.

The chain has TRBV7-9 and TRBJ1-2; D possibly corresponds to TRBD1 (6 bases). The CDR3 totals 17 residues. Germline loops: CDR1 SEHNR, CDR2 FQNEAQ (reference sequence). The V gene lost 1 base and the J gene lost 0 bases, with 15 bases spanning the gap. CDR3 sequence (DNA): TGTGCCAGCAGCTTAGGTCTCCAGGACAGTTCTAACTATGGCTACACCTTC. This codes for CASSLGLQDSSNYGYTF.

The CDR3 coding sequence is TGTGCCAGCAGCCCGACCGGACTAGCGGTGGGCTACGAGCAGTACTTC. Residues: CASSPTGLAVGYEQYF. This chain links TRBV3-1 (or the pseudogene TRBV3-2) with TRBJ2-7, with 10 positions matching TRBD2. Germline assignment: CDR1 LGHDT and CDR2 YNNKEL (reference sequence). The CDR3 runs to 16 residues. V gave up 4 bases and J gave up 3 bases; unmatched junction bases: 9.

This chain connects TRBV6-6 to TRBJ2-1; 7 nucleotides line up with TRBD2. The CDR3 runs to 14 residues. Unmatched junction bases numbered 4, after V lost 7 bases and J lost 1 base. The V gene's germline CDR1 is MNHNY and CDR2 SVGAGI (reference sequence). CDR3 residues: CASTTSRSYNEQFF. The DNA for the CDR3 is TGTGCCAGCACGACTAGCAGATCCTACAATGAGCAGTTCTTC.

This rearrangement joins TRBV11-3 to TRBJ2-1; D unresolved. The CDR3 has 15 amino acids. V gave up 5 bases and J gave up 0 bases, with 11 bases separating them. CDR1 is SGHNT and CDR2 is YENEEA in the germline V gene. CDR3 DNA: TGTGCCAGCAGCAGAGACTGGAGCTCCTACAATGAGCAGTTCTTC. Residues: CASSRDWSSYNEQFF.

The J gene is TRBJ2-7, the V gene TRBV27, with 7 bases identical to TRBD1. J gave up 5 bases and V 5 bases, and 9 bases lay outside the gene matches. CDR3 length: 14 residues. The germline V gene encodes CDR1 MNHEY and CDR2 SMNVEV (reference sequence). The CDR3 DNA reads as TGTGCCAGCAGTCCCCGACAGGGTCCCCACGAGCAGTACTTC. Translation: CASSPRQGPHEQYF.

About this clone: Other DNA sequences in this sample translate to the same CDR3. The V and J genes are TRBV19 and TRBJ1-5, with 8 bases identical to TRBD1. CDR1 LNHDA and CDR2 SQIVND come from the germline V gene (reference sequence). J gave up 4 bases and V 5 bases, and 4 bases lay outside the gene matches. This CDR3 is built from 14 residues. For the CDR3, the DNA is TGTGCCAGTAGTGGAACAGGGGGAAATCAGCCCCAGCATTTT. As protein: CASSGTGGNQPQHF.

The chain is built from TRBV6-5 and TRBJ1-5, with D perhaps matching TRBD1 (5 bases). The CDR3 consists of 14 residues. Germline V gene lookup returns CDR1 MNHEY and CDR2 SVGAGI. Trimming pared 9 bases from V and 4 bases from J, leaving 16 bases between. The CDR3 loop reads CASQGGGFNQPQHF. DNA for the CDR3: TGTGCCAGTCAGGGAGGAGGCTTTAATCAGCCCCAGCATTTT.

This CDR3 is CASSPVLADTQYF. The CDR3 nucleotides are TGCGCCAGCAGCCCGGTCCTCGCGGATACGCAGTATTTT. The chain joins TRBV4-1 to TRBJ2-3; unclear D gene. Between the trimmed V and J ends, which lost 4 bases and 6 bases, there was a span of 11 bases. CDR1 and CDR2 (germline): MGHRA, YSYEKL. This CDR3 region has 13 residues.

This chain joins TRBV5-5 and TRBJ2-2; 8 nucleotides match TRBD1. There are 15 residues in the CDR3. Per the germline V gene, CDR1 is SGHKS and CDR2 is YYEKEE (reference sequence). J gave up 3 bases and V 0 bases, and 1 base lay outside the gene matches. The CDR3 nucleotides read TGTGCCAGCAGCTTGGGGACAGGGTACACCGGGGAGCTGTTTTTT. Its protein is CASSLGTGYTGELFF.

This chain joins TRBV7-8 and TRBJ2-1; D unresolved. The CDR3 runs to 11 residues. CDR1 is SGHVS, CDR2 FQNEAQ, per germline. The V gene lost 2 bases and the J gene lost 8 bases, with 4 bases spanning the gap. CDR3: CASSLFDEQFF. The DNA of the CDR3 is TGTGCCAGCAGCTTATTCGATGAGCAGTTCTTC. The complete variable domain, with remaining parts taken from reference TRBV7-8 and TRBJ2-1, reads GAGVSQSPRYKVAKRGQDVALRCDPISGHVSLFWYQQALGQGPEFLTYFQNEAQLDKSGLPSDRFFAERPEGSVSTLKIQRTQQEDSAVYLCASSLFDEQFFGPGTRLTVL.

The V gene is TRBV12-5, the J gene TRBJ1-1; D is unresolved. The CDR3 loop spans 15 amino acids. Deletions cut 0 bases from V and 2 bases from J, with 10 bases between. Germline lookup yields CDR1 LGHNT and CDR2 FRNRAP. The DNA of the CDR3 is TGTGCTAGTGGTTTGGTAAGGCAGGAAAACACTGAAGCTTTCTTT. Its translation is CASGLVRQENTEAFF.

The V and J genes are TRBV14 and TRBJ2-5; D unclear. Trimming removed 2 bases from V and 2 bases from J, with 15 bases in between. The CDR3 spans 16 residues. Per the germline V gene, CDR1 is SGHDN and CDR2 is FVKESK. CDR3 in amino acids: CASSQLMAESQETQYF. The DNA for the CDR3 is TGTGCCAGCAGCCAACTCATGGCAGAATCGCAAGAGACCCAGTACTTC.

The CDR3 sequence is CASSLQRGSNYGYTF. The CDR3 coding sequence is TGTGCCAGCAGCTTACAGAGAGGGTCTAACTATGGCTACACCTTC. The chain couples TRBV7-9 to TRBJ1-2; no clear D. Trimming took off 2 bases at V and 0 bases at J, with 10 bases between the two ends. Germline V gives CDR1 SEHNR, CDR2 FQNEAQ (reference sequence). The CDR3 length is 15 residues.

The CDR3 region has the DNA TGTGCCAGCAGCCAAGATTTTGGCGGCTACGAGCAGTACTTC. Its protein is CASSQDFGGYEQYF. The chain has TRBV3-1 (or the pseudogene TRBV3-2) and TRBJ2-7, with D unclear. With 0 bases removed from V and 3 bases from J, the gap between germline ends came to 9 bases. CDR1 is LGHDT and CDR2 is YNNKEL in the germline V gene (reference sequence). The CDR3 covers 14 residues.

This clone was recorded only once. The chain's CDR3 is CSVADRVGPYEQYF. CDR3 bases: TGCAGCGTAGCGGACAGGGTAGGGCCCTACGAGCAGTACTTC. V usage is TRBV29-1 and J usage is TRBJ2-7; TRBD1 aligns across 8 bases. The ends lost 6 bases at V and 2 bases at J; junction bases unmatched: 9. The CDR3 is 14 amino acids. Per the germline V gene, CDR1 is SQVTM and CDR2 is ANQGSEA.

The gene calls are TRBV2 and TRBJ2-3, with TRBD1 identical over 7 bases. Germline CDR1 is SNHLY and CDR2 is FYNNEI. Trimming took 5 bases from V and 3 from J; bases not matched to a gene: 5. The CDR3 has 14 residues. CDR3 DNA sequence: TGTGCCAGCAGTCGCAGGGGGTTTACAGATACGCAGTATTTT. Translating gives CASSRRGFTDTQYF.

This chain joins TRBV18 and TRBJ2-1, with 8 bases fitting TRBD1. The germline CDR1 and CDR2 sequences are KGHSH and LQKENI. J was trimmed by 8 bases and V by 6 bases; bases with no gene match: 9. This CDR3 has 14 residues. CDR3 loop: CASSPGTGSHEQFF. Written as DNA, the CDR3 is TGTGCCAGCTCGCCCGGGACAGGATCTCATGAGCAGTTCTTC.